Listed below are T cell receptor beta chains from one sample, sequenced in a study of cytomegalovirus exposure and HLA in healthy donors. Assay used: immunoSEQ multiplex PCR; TCRdb lists only in-frame clones, some missing. The sample yields roughly 170,000 clones, approximately 71% seen once. The sample comprised PBMCs. These receptor sequences come from a girl aged 5 to 17 in good health and CMV-seronegative. Each CDR3 is given without its conserved first and last residue.

TRBJ2-7	TRBV7-9	ASSLLAESDEQY
TRBJ1-1	TRBV18	ASSLEEGMAKAF
TRBJ2-7	TRBV7-9	ASSERMWQGDEQY
TRBJ2-1	TRBV9	ASSVLASYNEQF
TRBJ2-3	TRBV4-1	ASSLTGLGDTQY
TRBJ1-2	TRBV7-2	ASSPTARVRYGYT
TRBJ2-1	TRBV18	ASSPISRGHSSYNEQF
TRBJ2-5	TRBV11-2	ASSQGAGVVQETQY
TRBJ2-1	TRBV2	ASSGRTGTGEQF
TRBJ1-4	TRBV9	ASSVDYGFNEKLF
TRBJ2-7	TRBV11-2	ASSLVGGSGSYEQY
TRBJ2-7	TRBV6-1	ASALEPQGEQY
TRBJ2-1	TRBV6-1	ASVLGSGEQF
TRBJ2-7	TRBV27	ASSYSASYEQY
TRBJ2-5	TRBV11-3	ASSPKGRAEETQY
TRBJ2-7	TRBV12-1	ASSLYEQY
TRBJ1-1	TRBV7-7	ASSPRGQTEAF
TRBJ2-5	TRBV7-3	ASSSSGREETQY
TRBJ1-1	TRBV5-1	ASSLSGTWPEAF
TRBJ2-1	TRBV6-1	ASSEAGLRVNEQF
TRBJ1-2	TRBV7-9	ASSLADRANYGYT
TRBJ2-7	TRBV7-3	ASSSILAGEQY
TRBJ2-3	TRBV5-1	ASSPLAVTDTQY
TRBJ2-3	TRBV5-1	ASRASGGAADTQY
TRBJ1-2	TRBV6-5	ASSSTAYGYT
TRBJ1-2	TRBV19	ASSILGRAYGYT
TRBJ2-7	TRBV4-2	ASSQLPGLAGGLSSYEQY
TRBJ2-5	TRBV5-1	ASSLAPRGRKMETQY
TRBJ1-5	TRBV5-1	ASSLSGGGQPQH
TRBJ1-2	TRBV6-5	ASSYWTGGYGYT
TRBJ2-2	TRBV19	ASRGTGELF
TRBJ1-2	TRBV19	ASSKNSDTYYGYT
TRBJ2-7	TRBV7-3	ASSPLGQGSSYEQY
TRBJ2-3	TRBV5-4	ASSSVSLTDTQY
TRBJ2-3	TRBV7-9	ASSLVAGDTQY
TRBJ1-2	TRBV2	ASSEGQGTGGSGYT
TRBJ1-1	TRBV18	ASSQQGNIMNTEAF
TRBJ1-6	TRBV28	ASSLKTEANSPLH
TRBJ2-5	TRBV7-2	ASRLTSGGRETQY
TRBJ2-1	TRBV5-1	ASSPGQAHEQF
TRBJ1-5	TRBV15	ATSRGRIGNQPQH
TRBJ1-1	TRBV5-1	ASSLVGGDTEAF
TRBJ1-3	TRBV2	ASSEQGPNISGNTIY
TRBJ2-1	TRBV11-1	ASSSTSALNNEQF
TRBJ1-1	TRBV27	ASRKTGGQNEAF
TRBJ2-3	TRBV19	ASRGGTDTQY
TRBJ1-5	TRBV19	ASSIVGFGQPQH
TRBJ2-5	TRBV5-8	ASSLGSGGFKETQY
TRBJ2-7	TRBV6-1	ASSAAGVRYEQY
TRBJ1-5	TRBV7-2	ASSAYGDRDYSNQPQH
TRBJ1-2	TRBV30	AWSFPGQLYGYT
TRBJ1-1	TRBV11-2	ASSLASKPAEAF
TRBJ1-2	TRBV7-9	ASSLGAGGVYGYT
TRBJ2-6	TRBV7-9	ASSLEGAGANVLT
TRBJ2-1	TRBV29-1	SVEELAGIYNEQF
TRBJ2-3	TRBV5-1	ASSWGQGSTDTQY
TRBJ2-2	TRBV9	ASSGLAGNTGELF
TRBJ1-1	TRBV6-1	ASSDIPRLNTEAF
TRBJ1-2	TRBV19	ASSTQSQGTYGYT
TRBJ2-1	TRBV6-1	ASSALTYNEQF